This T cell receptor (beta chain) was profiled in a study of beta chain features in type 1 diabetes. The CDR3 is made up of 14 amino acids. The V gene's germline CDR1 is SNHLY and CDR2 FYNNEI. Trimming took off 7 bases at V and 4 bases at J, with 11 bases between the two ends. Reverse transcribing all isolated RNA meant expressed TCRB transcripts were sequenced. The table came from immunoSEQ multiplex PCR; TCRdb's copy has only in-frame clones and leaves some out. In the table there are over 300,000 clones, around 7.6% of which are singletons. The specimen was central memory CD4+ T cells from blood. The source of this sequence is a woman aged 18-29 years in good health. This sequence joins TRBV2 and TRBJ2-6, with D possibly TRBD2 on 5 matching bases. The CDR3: CASKAEGGANVLTF. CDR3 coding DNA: TGTGCCAGCAAGGCCGAGGGAGGGGCCAACGTCCTGACTTTC.